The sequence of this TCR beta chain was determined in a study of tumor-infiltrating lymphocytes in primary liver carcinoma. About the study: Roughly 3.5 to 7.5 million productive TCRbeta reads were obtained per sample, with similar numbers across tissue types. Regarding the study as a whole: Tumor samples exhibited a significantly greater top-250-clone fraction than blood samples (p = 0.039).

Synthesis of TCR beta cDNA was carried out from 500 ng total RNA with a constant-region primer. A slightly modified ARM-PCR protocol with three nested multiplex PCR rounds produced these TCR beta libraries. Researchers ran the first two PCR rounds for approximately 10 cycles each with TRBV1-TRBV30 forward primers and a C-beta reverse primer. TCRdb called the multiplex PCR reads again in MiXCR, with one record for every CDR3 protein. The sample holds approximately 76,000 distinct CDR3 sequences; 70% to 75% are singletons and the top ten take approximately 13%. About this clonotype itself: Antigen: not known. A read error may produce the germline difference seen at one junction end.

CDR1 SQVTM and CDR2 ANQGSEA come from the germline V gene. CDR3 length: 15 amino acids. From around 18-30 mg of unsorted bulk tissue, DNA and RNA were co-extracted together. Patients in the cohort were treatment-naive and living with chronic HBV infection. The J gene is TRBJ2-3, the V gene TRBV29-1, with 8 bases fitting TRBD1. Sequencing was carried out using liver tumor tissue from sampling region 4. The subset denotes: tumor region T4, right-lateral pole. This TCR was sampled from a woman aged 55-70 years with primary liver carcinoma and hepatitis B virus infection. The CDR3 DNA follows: TGCAGCGCTATGACAGGGGTCAGCGGCACGGATACGCGGTATTTT. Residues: CSAMTGVSGTDTRYF.